The sequence of this TCR beta chain was determined in a study of cytomegalovirus exposure and HLA in healthy donors. On the study more broadly: T cells numbering about 179 million yielded more than 100 million unique TCR beta sequences in an earlier analysis. HLA-typed donors were the source of tens of millions of unique TCRs, which an early data release held.

The PCR used 60 Vbeta and 13 Jbeta primers. The table came from immunoSEQ multiplex PCR; TCRdb's copy has only in-frame clones and leaves some out. The sample gives about 69,000 clones, approximately 74% of which show up once; 20% to 25% is in the top ten. Note on this clone: Its target is not known. Other DNA sequences in the same sample also yield this CDR3.

Findings and limits, study-wide: A later analysis linked a missense DCLRE1C variant to TCR beta V- and J-gene trimming.

The clonotype comes from a woman aged 25 to 39 in good health and CMV-seropositive. Sequencing was carried out using PBMCs.

The CDR3 loop is CASSLGGSSNEQFF. CDR3 sequence (DNA): TGTGCCAGCAGCTTAGGTGGTAGCAGCAATGAGCAGTTCTTC. The rearrangement joins TRBV7-3 to TRBJ2-1, with D unclear. Trimming stripped 2 bases from V and 6 bases from J, with 11 bases between. Germline-derived CDR1 and CDR2 are SGHTA and FQGTGA. The CDR3 totals 14 residues.